The 27 T cell receptor beta chains presented below share a single source sample, sequenced in a study of T cell responses to AZD1222 COVID-19 vaccine. Profiling relied on immunoSEQ multiplex PCR, and the TCRdb table lists in-frame clones only, not all of them. The table shows roughly 150,000 clones, with 91% occurring only once. Sample: peripheral blood, taken on day 0 of AZD1222 vaccination. All receptors derive from an adult in good health.

J is TRBJ1-2 and V is TRBV19, with D unresolved. Trimming removed 1 base from V and 0 bases from J, with 9 bases in between. Looked up from germline, CDR1 is LNHDA and CDR2 is SQIVND (reference sequence). The CDR3 contains 15 residues. In DNA form, the CDR3 reads TGTGCCAGTAGTATAGGGCACCGGGCTAACTATGGCTACACCTTC. Encoded protein: CASSIGHRANYGYTF.

V gene TRBV4-2 combines with J gene TRBJ2-2; 11 positions match TRBD2. In germline, CDR1 is LGHNA, CDR2 YNFKEQ. The CDR3 is 19 residues long. With V trimmed by 1 base and J by 6 bases, 13 bases remained unmatched. CDR3 protein: CASSQVGLAGGSDSGELFF. In nucleotides, the CDR3 is TGTGCCAGCAGCCAAGTTGGGCTAGCGGGAGGTTCGGATTCCGGGGAGCTGTTTTTT.

The chain employs TRBV7-2 and TRBJ2-7; the D call may be TRBD1 or TRBD2 (6 bases each). The CDR3 runs 15 residues. CDR1 and CDR2 (germline): SGHTA, FQGNSA. V lost 0 bases and J 0 bases, leaving 9 bases between the germline ends. In DNA form, the CDR3 reads TGTGCCAGCAGCTTAGCGGGGGGCTCCTCCTACGAGCAGTACTTC. Encoded protein: CASSLAGGSSYEQYF. The whole variable domain, remainder taken from reference TRBV7-2 and TRBJ2-7, is GAGVSQSPSNKVTEKGKDVELRCDPISGHTALYWYRQSLGQGLEFLIYFQGNSAPDKSGLPSDRFSAERTGGSVSTLTIQRTQQEDSAVYLCASSLAGGSSYEQYFGPGTRLTVT.

The chain is built from TRBV4-1 and TRBJ1-3; perhaps TRBD1 as D (5 bases). This CDR3 comprises 15 residues. V was cut by 1 base and J by 4 bases, with 11 bases left in between. Per the germline V gene, CDR1 is MGHRA and CDR2 is YSYEKL. The CDR3 reads CASSQVSGAGNTIYF. DNA of the CDR3: TGCGCCAGCAGCCAAGTCAGCGGGGCCGGAAACACCATATATTTT.

A note on this clone: The same CDR3 also results from other DNA sequences found in this sample. This chain connects TRBV12-3 or TRBV12-4 to TRBJ1-2; D is undetermined. This CDR3 comprises 13 residues. The V end was cut by 3 bases, the J end by 5 bases, with 10 bases between. Here the CDR3 reads CASSLGDGYGYTF. The CDR3 DNA sequence: TGTGCCAGCAGTTTGGGTGATGGGTATGGCTACACCTTC.

The CDR3 bases are TGTGCCAGCAGTTTAAGCAGCGCAACTAATGAAAAACTGTTTTTT. It is translated as CASSLSSATNEKLFF. The chain carries TRBV28 and TRBJ1-4, with unresolved D. Germline loops: CDR1 MDHEN, CDR2 SYDVKM. This CDR3 comprises 15 residues. The V gene lost 2 bases and the J gene lost 0 bases, with 7 bases spanning the gap.

This rearrangement joins TRBV27 to TRBJ2-7; TRBD1 matches at 7 bases. The CDR3 consists of 14 residues. Germline CDR1 reads MNHEY; CDR2 reads SMNVEV (reference sequence). The junction had 8 bases not matched to a gene; V was cut back by 6 bases and J by 3 bases. The CDR3 nucleotides are TGTGCCAGCAGCCGACAGGGCATCGACTACGAGCAGTACTTC. Residues: CASSRQGIDYEQYF.

This chain uses TRBV19 with TRBJ1-5; D perhaps matches TRBD1 (5 bases). CDR3 length: 15 residues. The V end lost 6 bases, the J end lost 4 bases, and 16 bases lay between the germline ends. Germline loops: CDR1 LNHDA, CDR2 SQIVND (reference sequence). The CDR3 sequence: CASRRGDGANQPQHF. In DNA form, the CDR3 reads TGTGCCAGTAGGCGGGGGGACGGAGCGAATCAGCCCCAGCATTTT.

The genes are TRBV7-2 and TRBJ2-3; D remains ambiguous. The CDR3 runs 12 residues. Germline lookup yields CDR1 SGHTA and CDR2 FQGNSA. Trimming removed 6 bases from V and 4 bases from J, with 8 bases in between. This CDR3 is CASRRPPDTQYF. The CDR3 DNA reads TGTGCCAGCAGACGACCCCCAGATACGCAGTATTTT.

This clone occurred once. The chain carries TRBV24-1 and TRBJ2-1; unclear D gene. The CDR3 extends over 16 amino acids. The germline gives CDR1 KGHDR, CDR2 SFDVKD. Trimming cost V 1 base and J 7 bases, with 16 bases left between them. The CDR3 bases are TGTGCCACCAGTGATTTAGGGAACAACCGGCCTAATGAGCAGTTCTTC. Translation gives CATSDLGNNRPNEQFF.

The chain links TRBV7-2 to TRBJ2-7; D is perhaps TRBD2 (5 bases). Trimming took 4 bases from V and 4 from J, leaving 11 bases between them. This CDR3 spans 13 amino acids. Germline CDR1 and CDR2: SGHTA and FQGNSA. The CDR3 DNA follows: TGTGCCAGCAGCTCGAGGACTGTTTACGAGCAGTACTTC. Its translation is CASSSRTVYEQYF.

The rearrangement links TRBV10-3 to TRBJ1-1; weak D call: TRBD1 (5 bases). The CDR3 consists of 18 residues. V was trimmed by 3 bases and J by 11 bases, leaving 31 bases between them. Germline V gene lookup returns CDR1 ENHRY and CDR2 SYGVKD. The DNA for the CDR3 is TGTGCCATCAGTGATCCTATCTTCGTCCGAGGGGTACGAGGTCGTGCTTTCTTT. Translating it yields CAISDPIFVRGVRGRAFF.

V gene TRBV5-4 combines with J gene TRBJ2-5; D is perhaps TRBD1 (6 bases). V lost 2 bases to trimming and J lost 5 bases, with 13 bases between them. Looked up from germline, CDR1 is SGHNT and CDR2 is YYREEE (reference sequence). This CDR3 region has 14 residues. The DNA for the CDR3 is TGTGCCAGCAGCTTACAGGGTTCCCAGGAGACCCAGTACTTC. Its protein product is CASSLQGSQETQYF.

In this sample, this clone turned up once. The chain has TRBV21-1 and TRBJ1-5; the DNA was not compared with TRBD1, the D call given in the table. TRBV21-1 constitutes a pseudogene. The CDR3 sequence is 14 residues long. In DNA, the CDR3 is TGTGCCAGTCGAGGGACAGGGGCAGCTCAGCCCCAGCATTTT. Translated, it gives CASRGTGAAQPQHF.

V usage is TRBV3-1 (or the pseudogene TRBV3-2) and J usage is TRBJ2-3, with D maybe TRBD2 (5 bases). The CDR3 totals 15 residues. With 1 base removed from V and 6 bases from J, the gap between germline ends came to 14 bases. The V gene's germline CDR1 is LGHDT and CDR2 YNNKEL (reference sequence). Here the CDR3 reads CASSQGPRGRDTQYF. CDR3 DNA sequence: TGTGCCAGCAGCCAAGGTCCCCGGGGAAGGGATACGCAGTATTTT.

The chain links TRBV5-1 to TRBJ2-3; D may be TRBD1 or TRBD2 (5 bases each). V shed 7 bases and J shed 5 bases, with 14 bases lying between them. This CDR3 spans 13 amino acids. Germline lookup yields CDR1 SGHRS and CDR2 YFSETQ. CDR3 in DNA: TGCGCCAGCGGGATGGCAGGGAGAGATACGCAGTATTTT. This encodes CASGMAGRDTQYF.

The chain employs TRBV11-3 and TRBJ2-7; D is unclear. CDR1 and CDR2 from the germline V gene are SGHNT and YENEEA. Trimming took off 2 bases at V and 6 bases at J, with 8 bases between the two ends. The CDR3 runs to 12 residues. CDR3 loop: CASSLTVGEQYF. CDR3 coding DNA: TGTGCCAGCAGCTTAACGGTAGGCGAGCAGTACTTC.

The chain employs TRBV24-1 and TRBJ1-5, with a possible D match to TRBD1 (5 bases). The V gene lost 4 bases and the J gene lost 3 bases, with 15 bases spanning the gap. The CDR3 spans 16 residues. CDR1 KGHDR and CDR2 SFDVKD come from the germline V gene. The CDR3 spells CATSEPGLGDNQPQHF. The CDR3 DNA reads TGTGCCACCAGTGAGCCCGGGCTAGGGGACAATCAGCCCCAGCATTTT.

The chain joins TRBV28 to TRBJ1-5, with D unresolved. Germline CDR1 is MDHEN and CDR2 is SYDVKM. The ends were cut back, 7 bases at V and 3 bases at J, with 7 bases in the middle. There are 12 residues in the CDR3. This chain's CDR3 is CASTSLNQPQHF. The CDR3 DNA is TGTGCCAGCACCTCCCTCAATCAGCCCCAGCATTTT.

The rearrangement uses TRBV19 and TRBJ1-1; 7 bases are shared with TRBD1. The J segment lost 5 bases and the V segment lost 2 bases, leaving 5 bases of the junction unmatched. This CDR3 has 14 amino acids. Germline lookup yields CDR1 LNHDA and CDR2 SQIVND (reference sequence). The CDR3 DNA sequence: TGTGCCAGTAGTATAAGGGGGCTCCGGACTGAAGCTTTCTTT. Translating it yields CASSIRGLRTEAFF. Full variable domain (outside the CDR3, taken from reference TRBV19 and TRBJ1-1): DGGITQSPKYLFRKEGQNVTLSCEQNLNHDAMYWYRQDPGQGLRLIYYSQIVNDFQKGDIAEGYSVSREKKESFPLTVTSAQKNPTAFYLCASSIRGLRTEAFFGQGTRLTVV.

The genes are TRBV6-9 and TRBJ2-2, with D possibly being TRBD2 (6 bases). Germline V lookup: CDR1 MNHGY, CDR2 SVAAGI. V shed 1 base and J shed 4 bases, with 10 bases lying between them. The CDR3 has 15 amino acids. The CDR3 loop is CASSYFLAFTGELFF. CDR3 sequence (DNA): TGTGCCAGCAGTTATTTCCTAGCGTTCACCGGGGAGCTGTTTTTT.

This chain uses TRBV7-2 with TRBJ2-7; 9 positions agree with TRBD2. This CDR3 is 16 amino acids long. The germline CDR1 and CDR2 sequences are SGHTA and FQGNSA. V was clipped by 1 base and J by 2 bases; unmatched bases: 6. The CDR3 loop is CASSLDPLAGTYEQYF. The DNA for the CDR3 is TGTGCCAGCAGCTTAGACCCGCTAGCGGGGACCTACGAGCAGTACTTC.

J is TRBJ2-1 and V is TRBV10-1; the match to TRBD2 covers 9 bases. In germline, CDR1 is WNHNN, CDR2 SYGVQD (reference sequence). V gave up 2 bases and J gave up 6 bases; unmatched junction bases: 5. The CDR3 contains 15 residues. The CDR3 loop reads CASSEARGRVNEQFF. Here the CDR3 DNA reads TGCGCCAGCAGTGAGGCCCGCGGGAGGGTCAATGAGCAGTTCTTC.

The chain combines TRBV28 with TRBJ2-1; TRBD2 matches at 9 bases. CDR3 length: 17 amino acids. The ends lost 9 bases at V and 5 bases at J; junction bases unmatched: 17. Germline V gene lookup returns CDR1 MDHEN and CDR2 SYDVKM. The CDR3 region is CASPPLIAGVRDNEQFF. In nucleotides, the CDR3 is TGTGCCAGTCCCCCTCTAATAGCGGGAGTCAGGGACAATGAGCAGTTCTTC.

The chain combines TRBV24-1 with TRBJ2-1; a possible D gene is TRBD2 (7 bases). V lost 5 bases and J lost 7, with 20 bases in between. This CDR3 has 16 amino acids. Germline CDR1 reads KGHDR; CDR2 reads SFDVKD. The CDR3 spells CATSVRGGWSGNEQFF. CDR3 nucleotide sequence: TGTGCCACCAGTGTCAGGGGAGGGTGGTCTGGGAATGAGCAGTTCTTC.

The genes are TRBV28 and TRBJ1-4; D gene ambiguous. The CDR3 has 14 amino acids. The germline CDR1 and CDR2 sequences are MDHEN and SYDVKM. With 2 bases removed from V and 8 bases from J, the gap between germline ends came to 12 bases. In nucleotides, the CDR3 is TGTGCCAGCAGTTTAGGTTCGGTACGAGAAAAACTGTTTTTT. Its translation is CASSLGSVREKLFF. The complete variable domain, with remaining parts taken from reference TRBV28 and TRBJ1-4, reads DVKVTQSSRYLVKRTGEKVFLECVQDMDHENMFWYRQDPGLGLRLIYFSYDVKMKEKGDIPEGYSVSREKKERFSLILESASTNQTSMYLCASSLGSVREKLFFGSGTQLSVL.

The chain links TRBV27 to TRBJ2-7; D may be TRBD2 (6 bases). V was cut by 6 bases and J by 4 bases, with 16 bases left in between. The germline V gene encodes CDR1 MNHEY and CDR2 SMNVEV (reference sequence). The CDR3 is 14 amino acids. This chain's CDR3 is CASRGERENYEQYF. The CDR3 region has the DNA TGTGCCAGCAGAGGAGAACGGGAGAATTACGAGCAGTACTTC.